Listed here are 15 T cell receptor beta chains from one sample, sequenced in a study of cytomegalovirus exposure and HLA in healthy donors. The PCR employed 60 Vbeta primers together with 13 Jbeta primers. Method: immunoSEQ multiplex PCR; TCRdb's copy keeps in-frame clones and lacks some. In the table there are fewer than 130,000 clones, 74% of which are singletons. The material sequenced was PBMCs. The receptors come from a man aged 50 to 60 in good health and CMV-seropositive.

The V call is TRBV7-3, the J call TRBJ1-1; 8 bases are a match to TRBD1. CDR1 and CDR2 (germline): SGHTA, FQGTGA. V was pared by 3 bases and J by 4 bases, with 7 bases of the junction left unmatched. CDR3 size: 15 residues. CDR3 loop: CASSFSPGGGTEAFF. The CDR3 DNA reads TGTGCCAGCAGCTTCTCCCCAGGGGGCGGCACTGAAGCTTTCTTT.

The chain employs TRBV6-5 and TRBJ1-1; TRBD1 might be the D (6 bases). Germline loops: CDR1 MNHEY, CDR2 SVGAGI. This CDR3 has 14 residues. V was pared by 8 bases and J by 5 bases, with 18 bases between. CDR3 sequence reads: CASEKARGGTEAFF. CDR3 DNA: TGTGCCAGCGAAAAGGCCAGGGGCGGTACTGAAGCTTTCTTT.

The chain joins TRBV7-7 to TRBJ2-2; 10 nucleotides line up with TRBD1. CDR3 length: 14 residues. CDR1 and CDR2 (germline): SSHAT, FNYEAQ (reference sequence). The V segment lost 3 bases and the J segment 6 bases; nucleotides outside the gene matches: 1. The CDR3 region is CASSLGQGSGELFF. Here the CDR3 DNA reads TGTGCCAGCAGCTTGGGACAGGGGTCCGGGGAGCTGTTTTTT.

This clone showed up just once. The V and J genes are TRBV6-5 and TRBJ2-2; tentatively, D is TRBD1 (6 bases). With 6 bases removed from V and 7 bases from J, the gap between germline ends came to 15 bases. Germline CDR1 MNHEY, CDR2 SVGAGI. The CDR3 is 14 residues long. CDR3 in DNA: TGTGCCAGCAGGTCAGGGGCAGGTGGCGGGGAGCTGTTTTTT. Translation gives CASRSGAGGGELFF.

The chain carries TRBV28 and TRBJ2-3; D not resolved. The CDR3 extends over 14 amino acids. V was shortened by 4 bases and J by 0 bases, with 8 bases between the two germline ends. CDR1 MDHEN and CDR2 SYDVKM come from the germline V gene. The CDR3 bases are TGTGCCAGCAGTTCCGCAGGTAGCACAGATACGCAGTATTTT. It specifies CASSSAGSTDTQYF.

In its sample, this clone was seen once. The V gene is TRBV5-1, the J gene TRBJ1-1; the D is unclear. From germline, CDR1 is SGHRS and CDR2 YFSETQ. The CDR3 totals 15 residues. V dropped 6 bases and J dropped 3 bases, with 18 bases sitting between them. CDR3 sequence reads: CASTAFEREDTEAFF. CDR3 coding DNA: TGCGCCAGCACCGCTTTCGAACGGGAGGACACTGAAGCTTTCTTT.

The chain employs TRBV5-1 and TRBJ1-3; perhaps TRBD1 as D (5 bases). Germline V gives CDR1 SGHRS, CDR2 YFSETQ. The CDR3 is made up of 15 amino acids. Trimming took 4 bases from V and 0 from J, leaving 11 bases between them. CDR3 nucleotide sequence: TGCGCCAGCAGCGAAGGGGACTTCTCTGGAAACACCATATATTTT. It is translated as CASSEGDFSGNTIYF.

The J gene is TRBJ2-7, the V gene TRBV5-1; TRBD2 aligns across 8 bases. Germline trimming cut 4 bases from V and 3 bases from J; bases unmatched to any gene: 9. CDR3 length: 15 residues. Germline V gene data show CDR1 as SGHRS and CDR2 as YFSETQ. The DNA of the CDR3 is TGCGCCAGCAGCCCCCCCCGCAGCGGGAGCTACGAGCAGTACTTC. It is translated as CASSPPRSGSYEQYF.

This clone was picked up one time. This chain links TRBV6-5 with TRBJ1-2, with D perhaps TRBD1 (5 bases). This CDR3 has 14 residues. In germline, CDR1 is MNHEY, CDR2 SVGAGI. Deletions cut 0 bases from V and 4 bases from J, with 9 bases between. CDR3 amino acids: CASSYSATAYGYTF. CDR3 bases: TGTGCCAGCAGTTACTCGGCGACAGCCTATGGCTACACCTTC.

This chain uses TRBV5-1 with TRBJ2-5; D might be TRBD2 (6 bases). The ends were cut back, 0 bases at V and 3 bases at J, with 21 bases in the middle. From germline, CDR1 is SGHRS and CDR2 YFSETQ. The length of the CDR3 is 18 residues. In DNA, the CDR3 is TGCGCCAGCAGCTTGGCCCAAAGACTAGGCATACGGGAAGAGACCCAGTACTTC. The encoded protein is CASSLAQRLGIREETQYF.

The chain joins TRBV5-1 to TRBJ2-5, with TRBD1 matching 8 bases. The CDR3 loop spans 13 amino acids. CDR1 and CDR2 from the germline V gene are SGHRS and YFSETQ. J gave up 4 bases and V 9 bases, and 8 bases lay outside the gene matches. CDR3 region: CATSGGARETQYF. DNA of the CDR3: TGCGCCACCTCAGGGGGCGCCCGAGAGACCCAGTACTTC.

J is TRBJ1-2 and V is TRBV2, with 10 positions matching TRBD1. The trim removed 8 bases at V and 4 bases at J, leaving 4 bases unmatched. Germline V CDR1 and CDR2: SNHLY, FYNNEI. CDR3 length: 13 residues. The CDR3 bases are TGTGCCAGCGGGACAGGGGAGGCCTATGGCTACACCTTC. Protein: CASGTGEAYGYTF.

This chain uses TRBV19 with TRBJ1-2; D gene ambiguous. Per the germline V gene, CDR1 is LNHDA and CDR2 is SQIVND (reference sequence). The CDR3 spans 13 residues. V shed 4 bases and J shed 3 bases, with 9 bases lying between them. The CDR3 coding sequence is TGTGCCAGTAGTAACCGATACTACTATGGCTACACCTTC. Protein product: CASSNRYYYGYTF.

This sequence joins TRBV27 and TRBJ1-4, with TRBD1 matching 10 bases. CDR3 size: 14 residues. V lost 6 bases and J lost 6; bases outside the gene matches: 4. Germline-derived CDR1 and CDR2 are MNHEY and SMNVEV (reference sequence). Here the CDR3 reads CASRGQGGHEKLFF. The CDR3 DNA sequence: TGTGCCAGCAGAGGACAGGGGGGTCATGAAAAACTGTTTTTT.

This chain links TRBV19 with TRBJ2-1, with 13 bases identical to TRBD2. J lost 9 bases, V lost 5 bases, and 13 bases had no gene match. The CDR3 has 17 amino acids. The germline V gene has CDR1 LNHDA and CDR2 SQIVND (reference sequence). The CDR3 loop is CASSLLAGGPLGGEQFF. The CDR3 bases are TGTGCCAGTAGTCTACTAGCGGGGGGGCCATTAGGTGGTGAGCAGTTCTTC.